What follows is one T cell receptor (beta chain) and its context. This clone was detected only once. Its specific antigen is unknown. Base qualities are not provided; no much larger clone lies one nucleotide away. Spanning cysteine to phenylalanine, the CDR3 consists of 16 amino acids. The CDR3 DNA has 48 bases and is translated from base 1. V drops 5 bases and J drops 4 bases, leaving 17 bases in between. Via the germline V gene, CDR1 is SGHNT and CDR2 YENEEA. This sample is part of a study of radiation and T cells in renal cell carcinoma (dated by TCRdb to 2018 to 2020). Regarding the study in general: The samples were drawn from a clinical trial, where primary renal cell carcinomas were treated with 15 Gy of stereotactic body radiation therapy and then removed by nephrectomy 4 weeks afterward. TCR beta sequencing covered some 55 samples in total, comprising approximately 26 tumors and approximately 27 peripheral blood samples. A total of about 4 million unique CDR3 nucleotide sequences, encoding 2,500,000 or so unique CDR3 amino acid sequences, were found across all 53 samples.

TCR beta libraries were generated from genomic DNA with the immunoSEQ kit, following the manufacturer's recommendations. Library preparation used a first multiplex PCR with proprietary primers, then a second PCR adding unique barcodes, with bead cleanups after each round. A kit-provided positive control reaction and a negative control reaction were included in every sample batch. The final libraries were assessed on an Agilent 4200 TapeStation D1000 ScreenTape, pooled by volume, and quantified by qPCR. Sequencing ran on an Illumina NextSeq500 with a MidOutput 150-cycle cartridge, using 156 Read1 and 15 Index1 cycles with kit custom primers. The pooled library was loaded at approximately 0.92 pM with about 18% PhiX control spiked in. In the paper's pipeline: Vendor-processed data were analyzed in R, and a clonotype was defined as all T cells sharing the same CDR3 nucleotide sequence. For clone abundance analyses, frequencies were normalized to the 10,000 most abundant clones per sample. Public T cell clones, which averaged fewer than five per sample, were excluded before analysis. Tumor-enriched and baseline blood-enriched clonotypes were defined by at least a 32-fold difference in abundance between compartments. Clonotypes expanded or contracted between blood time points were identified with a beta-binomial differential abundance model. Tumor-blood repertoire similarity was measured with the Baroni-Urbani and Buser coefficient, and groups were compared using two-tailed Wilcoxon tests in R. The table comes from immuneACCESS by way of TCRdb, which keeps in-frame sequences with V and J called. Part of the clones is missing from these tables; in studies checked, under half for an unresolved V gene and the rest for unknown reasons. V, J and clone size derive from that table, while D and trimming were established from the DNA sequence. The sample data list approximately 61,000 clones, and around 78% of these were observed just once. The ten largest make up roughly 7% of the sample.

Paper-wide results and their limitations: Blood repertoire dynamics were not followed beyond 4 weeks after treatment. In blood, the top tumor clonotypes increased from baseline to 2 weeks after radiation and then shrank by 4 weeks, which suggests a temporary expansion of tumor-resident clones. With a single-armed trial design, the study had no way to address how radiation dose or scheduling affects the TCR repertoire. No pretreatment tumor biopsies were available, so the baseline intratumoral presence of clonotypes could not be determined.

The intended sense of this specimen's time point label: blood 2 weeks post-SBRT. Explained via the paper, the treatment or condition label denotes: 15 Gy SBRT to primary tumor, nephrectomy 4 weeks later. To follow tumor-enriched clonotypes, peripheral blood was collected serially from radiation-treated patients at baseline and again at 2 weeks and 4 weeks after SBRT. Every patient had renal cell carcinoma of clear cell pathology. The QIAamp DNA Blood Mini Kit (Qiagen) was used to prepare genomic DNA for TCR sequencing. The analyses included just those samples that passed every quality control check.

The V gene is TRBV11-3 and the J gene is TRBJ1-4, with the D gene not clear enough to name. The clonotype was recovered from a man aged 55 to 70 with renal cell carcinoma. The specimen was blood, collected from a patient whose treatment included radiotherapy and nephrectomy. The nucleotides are TGTGCCAGCAGCACCGCTGGCGGAGGCAATAATGAAAAACTGTTTTTT. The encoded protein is CASSTAGGGNNEKLFF.